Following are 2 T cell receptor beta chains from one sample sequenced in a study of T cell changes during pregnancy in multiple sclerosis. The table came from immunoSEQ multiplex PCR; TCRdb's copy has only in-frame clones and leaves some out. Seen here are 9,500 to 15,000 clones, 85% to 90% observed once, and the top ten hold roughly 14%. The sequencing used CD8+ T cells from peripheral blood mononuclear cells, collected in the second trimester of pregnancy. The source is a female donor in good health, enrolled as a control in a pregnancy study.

For the CDR3, the DNA is TGTGCCAGCAGTTTGGGGCCGGATAGCAATCAGCCCCAGCATTTT. Its translation is CASSLGPDSNQPQHF. The chain has TRBV27 and TRBJ1-5; possible D gene TRBD1, 5 bases. The V and J ends lost 3 bases and 0 bases respectively, with 9 bases between them. Germline values: CDR1 MNHEY, CDR2 SMNVEV (reference sequence). The CDR3 covers 15 residues.

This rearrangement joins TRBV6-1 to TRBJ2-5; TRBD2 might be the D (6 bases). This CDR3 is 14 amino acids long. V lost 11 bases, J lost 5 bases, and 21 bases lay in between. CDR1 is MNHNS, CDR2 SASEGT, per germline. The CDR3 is CAGRTTSLQETQYF. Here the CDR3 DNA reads TGTGCCGGACGGACTACCTCACTGCAGGAGACCCAGTACTTC.